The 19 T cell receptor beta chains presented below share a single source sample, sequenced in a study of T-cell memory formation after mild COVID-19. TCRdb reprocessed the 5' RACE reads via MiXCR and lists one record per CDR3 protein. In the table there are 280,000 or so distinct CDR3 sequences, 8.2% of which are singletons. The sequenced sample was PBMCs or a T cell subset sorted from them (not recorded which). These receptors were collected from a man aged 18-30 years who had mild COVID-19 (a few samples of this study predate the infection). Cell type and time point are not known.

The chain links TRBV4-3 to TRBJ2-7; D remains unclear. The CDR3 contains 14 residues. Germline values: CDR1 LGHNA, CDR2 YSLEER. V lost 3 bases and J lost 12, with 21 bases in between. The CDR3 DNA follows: TGCGCCAGCAGCCAGCTCGCCCCCGGAACCCCCAGGTACTTC. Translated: CASSQLAPGTPRYF.

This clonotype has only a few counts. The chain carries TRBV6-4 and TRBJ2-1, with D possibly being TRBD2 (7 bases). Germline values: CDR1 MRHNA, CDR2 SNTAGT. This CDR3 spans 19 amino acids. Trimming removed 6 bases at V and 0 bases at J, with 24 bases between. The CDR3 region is CASSPGGAGAASSYNEQFF. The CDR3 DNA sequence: TGTGCCAGCAGCCCCGGTGGGGCGGGGGCCGCGAGCTCCTACAATGAGCAGTTCTTC.

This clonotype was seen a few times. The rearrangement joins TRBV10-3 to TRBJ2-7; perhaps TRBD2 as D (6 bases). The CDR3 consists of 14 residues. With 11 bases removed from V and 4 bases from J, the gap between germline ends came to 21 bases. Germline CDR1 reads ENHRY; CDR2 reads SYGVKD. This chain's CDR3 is CAPNPGTGDYEQYF. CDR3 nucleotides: TGTGCCCCAAATCCCGGAACGGGGGATTACGAGCAGTACTTC.

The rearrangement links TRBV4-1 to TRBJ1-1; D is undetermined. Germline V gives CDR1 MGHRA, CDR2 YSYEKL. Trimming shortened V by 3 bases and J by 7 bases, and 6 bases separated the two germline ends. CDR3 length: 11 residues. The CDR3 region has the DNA TGCGCCAGCAGCCAGATGAATGAAGCTTTCTTT. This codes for CASSQMNEAFF.

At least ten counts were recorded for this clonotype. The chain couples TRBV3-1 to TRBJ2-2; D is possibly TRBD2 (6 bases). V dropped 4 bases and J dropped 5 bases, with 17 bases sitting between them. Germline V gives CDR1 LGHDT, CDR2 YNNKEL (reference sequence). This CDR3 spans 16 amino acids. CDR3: CASSPPGEPGTGELFF. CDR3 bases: TGTGCCAGCAGCCCCCCGGGGGAGCCCGGGACCGGGGAGCTGTTTTTT.

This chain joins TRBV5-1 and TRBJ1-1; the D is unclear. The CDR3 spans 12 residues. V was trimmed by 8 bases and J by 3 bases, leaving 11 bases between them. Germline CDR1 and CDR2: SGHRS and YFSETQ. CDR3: CASSNRDTEAFF. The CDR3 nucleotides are TGCGCCAGTTCGAATCGAGACACTGAAGCTTTCTTT. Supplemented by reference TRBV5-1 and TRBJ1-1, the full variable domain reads KAGVTQTPRYLIKTRGQQVTLSCSPISGHRSVSWYQQTPGQGLQFLFEYFSETQRNKGNFPGRFSGRQFSNSRSEMNVSTLELGDSALYLCASSNRDTEAFFGQGTRLTVV.

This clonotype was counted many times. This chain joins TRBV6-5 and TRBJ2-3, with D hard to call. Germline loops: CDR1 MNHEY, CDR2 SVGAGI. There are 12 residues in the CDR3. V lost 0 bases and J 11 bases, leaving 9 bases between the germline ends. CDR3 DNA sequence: TGTGCCAGCAGTTACTCGAGTGGCCAGCAGTATTTT. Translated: CASSYSSGQQYF.

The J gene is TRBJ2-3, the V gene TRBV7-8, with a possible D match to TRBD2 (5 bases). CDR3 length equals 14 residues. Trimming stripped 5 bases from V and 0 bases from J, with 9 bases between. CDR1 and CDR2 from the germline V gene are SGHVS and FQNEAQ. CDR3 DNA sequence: TGTGCCAGCAGCCCTAGCATTAGCACAGATACGCAGTATTTT. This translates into CASSPSISTDTQYF.

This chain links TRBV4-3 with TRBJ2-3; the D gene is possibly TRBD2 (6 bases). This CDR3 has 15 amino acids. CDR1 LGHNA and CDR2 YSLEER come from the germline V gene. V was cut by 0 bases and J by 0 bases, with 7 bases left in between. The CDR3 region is CASSQELASTDTQYF. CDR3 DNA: TGCGCCAGCAGCCAAGAACTAGCTAGCACAGATACGCAGTATTTT.

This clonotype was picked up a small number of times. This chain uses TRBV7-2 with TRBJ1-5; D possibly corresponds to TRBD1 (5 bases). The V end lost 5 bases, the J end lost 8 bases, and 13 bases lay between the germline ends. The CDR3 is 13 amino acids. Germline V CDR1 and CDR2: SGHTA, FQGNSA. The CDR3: CASSKTRGEPQHF. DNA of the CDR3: TGTGCCAGCAGCAAAACGAGGGGTGAGCCCCAGCATTTT.

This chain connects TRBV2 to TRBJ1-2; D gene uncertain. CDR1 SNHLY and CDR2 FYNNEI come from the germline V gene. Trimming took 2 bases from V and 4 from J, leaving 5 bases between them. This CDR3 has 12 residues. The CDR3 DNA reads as TGTGCCAGCAGTGAATCCAGCTATGGCTACACCTTC. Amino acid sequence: CASSESSYGYTF.

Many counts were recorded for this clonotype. CDR3 sequence: CATSEAGYNYGYTF. Here the CDR3 DNA reads TGTGCCACCAGTGAAGCAGGTTATAACTATGGCTACACCTTC. The rearrangement joins TRBV24-1 to TRBJ1-2, with D hard to call. The CDR3 runs 14 residues. Germline values: CDR1 KGHDR, CDR2 SFDVKD. Trimming removed 4 bases at V and 1 base at J, with 9 bases between.

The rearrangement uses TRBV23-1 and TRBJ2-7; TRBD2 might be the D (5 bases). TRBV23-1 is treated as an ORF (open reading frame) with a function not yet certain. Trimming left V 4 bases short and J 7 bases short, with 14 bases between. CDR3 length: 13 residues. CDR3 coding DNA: TGCGCCAGCAGTCCGAAAGGGCCGGGGGAGCAGTACGTC. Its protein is CASSPKGPGEQYV.

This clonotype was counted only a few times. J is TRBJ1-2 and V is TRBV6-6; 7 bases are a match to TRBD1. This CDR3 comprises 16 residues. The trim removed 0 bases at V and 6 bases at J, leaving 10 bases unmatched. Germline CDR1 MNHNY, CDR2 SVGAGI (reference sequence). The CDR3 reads CASSYSGAGQVNGYTF. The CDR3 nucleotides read TGTGCCAGCAGTTACTCCGGGGCCGGACAGGTTAATGGCTACACCTTC.

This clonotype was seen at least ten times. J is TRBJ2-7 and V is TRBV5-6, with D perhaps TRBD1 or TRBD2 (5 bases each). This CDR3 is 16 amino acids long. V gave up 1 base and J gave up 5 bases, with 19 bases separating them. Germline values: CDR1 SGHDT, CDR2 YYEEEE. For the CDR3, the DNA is TGTGCCAGCAGCTTGCTCTTGGGGGATAAGGCGGACGAGCAGTACGTC. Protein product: CASSLLLGDKADEQYV.

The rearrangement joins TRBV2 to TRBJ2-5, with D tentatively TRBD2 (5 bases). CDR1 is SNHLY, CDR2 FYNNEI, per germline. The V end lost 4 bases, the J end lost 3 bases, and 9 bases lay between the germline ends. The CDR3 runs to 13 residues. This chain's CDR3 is CASSARRKETQYF. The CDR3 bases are TGTGCCAGCAGTGCGCGGAGGAAAGAGACCCAGTACTTC.

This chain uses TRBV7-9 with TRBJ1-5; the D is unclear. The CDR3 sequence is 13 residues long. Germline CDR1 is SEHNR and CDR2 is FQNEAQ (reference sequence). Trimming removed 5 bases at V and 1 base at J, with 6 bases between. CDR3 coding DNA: TGTGCCAGCAGCCGTCAAAGCAATCAGCCCCAGCATTTT. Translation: CASSRQSNQPQHF. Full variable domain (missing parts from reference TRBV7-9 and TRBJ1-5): DTGVSQNPRHKITKRGQNVTFRCDPISEHNRLYWYRQTLGQGPEFLTYFQNEAQLEKSRLLSDRFSAERPKGSFSTLEIQRTEQGDSAMYLCASSRQSNQPQHFGDGTRLSIL.

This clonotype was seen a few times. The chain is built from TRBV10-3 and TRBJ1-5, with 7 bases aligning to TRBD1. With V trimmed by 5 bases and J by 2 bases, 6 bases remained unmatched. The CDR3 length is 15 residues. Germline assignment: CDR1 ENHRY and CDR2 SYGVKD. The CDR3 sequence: CAISQGDGGNQPQHF. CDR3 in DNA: TGTGCCATCAGTCAGGGGGATGGGGGCAATCAGCCCCAGCATTTT.

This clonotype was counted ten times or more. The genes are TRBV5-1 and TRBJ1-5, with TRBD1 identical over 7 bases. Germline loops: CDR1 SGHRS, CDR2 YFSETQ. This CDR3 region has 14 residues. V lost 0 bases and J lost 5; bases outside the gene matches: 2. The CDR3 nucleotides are TGCGCCAGCAGCTTGGGACAGGGCGATCAGCCCCAGCATTTT. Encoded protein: CASSLGQGDQPQHF.